The clone carrying this TCR beta chain showed up just a few times. What it binds is unknown. This sample also contains other DNA sequences that code for the same CDR3. The CDR3 sequence is 12 residues long. Germline V gene lookup returns CDR1 PRHDT and CDR2 FYEKMQ (reference sequence). V was shortened by 3 bases and J by 2 bases, with 4 bases between the two germline ends. Extraction of RNA preceded its reverse transcription into cDNA, which served as the sequencing template. Profiling relied on immunoSEQ multiplex PCR, and the TCRdb table lists in-frame clones only, not all of them. The sample includes 200,000 or so clones, around three fifths of them seen just once. The entry originates in a study of CD8+ T cells in alopecia areata. Findings of the study overall: The study also sequences resident alphabeta T cells of normal skin in scalp samples.

The source material was CD8+ T cells sorted from blood. This clonotype was obtained from a human donor in good health. V and J are TRBV13 and TRBJ1-1, with unresolved D. Here the CDR3 reads CASSLGNTEAFF. CDR3 nucleotides: TGTGCCAGCAGCTTGGGAAACACTGAAGCTTTCTTT.